The 21 T cell receptor beta chains below come from one sample, sequenced in a study of T cells in localized non-small cell lung cancer. Data came from immunoSEQ multiplex PCR; TCRdb stores just in-frame clones and leaves some out. The data contain 2,700 or so clones, 20% to 25% of them seen just once; the ten biggest clones take up roughly a sixth. The specimen comprised lung tumor tissue, sampled before any cancer treatment. The receptors come from a male donor aged 60 or older with stage I lung adenocarcinoma.

The chain recombines TRBV29-1 with TRBJ2-1; perhaps TRBD2 as D (7 bases). Trimming pared 2 bases from V and 8 bases from J, leaving 13 bases between. Germline lookup yields CDR1 SQVTM and CDR2 ANQGSEA. The CDR3 sequence is 13 residues long. The CDR3 nucleotides are TGCAGCGTTGAACGGGGCGGGGGCGATGAGCAGTTCTTC. It yields the protein CSVERGGGDEQFF.

The chain employs TRBV2 and TRBJ2-3; 7 bases are shared with TRBD2. Losses at the gene ends were 1 base for V and 6 bases for J; bases not matched to a gene: 10. CDR3 size: 16 residues. Germline assignment: CDR1 SNHLY and CDR2 FYNNEI. In DNA form, the CDR3 reads TGTGCCAGCAGTGAAGGGGCTAGCGGACCCTCGGATACGCAGTATTTT. Protein product: CASSEGASGPSDTQYF.

This clone was detected only a few times. The V call is TRBV5-1, the J call TRBJ2-3; D gene ambiguous. The V end lost 5 bases, the J end lost 2 bases, and 15 bases lay between the germline ends. Germline lookup yields CDR1 SGHRS and CDR2 YFSETQ. The CDR3 is made up of 15 amino acids. CDR3 sequence reads: CASRTRQEYTDTQYF. DNA of the CDR3: TGCGCCAGCAGGACCCGGCAGGAATACACAGATACGCAGTATTTT.

The rearrangement uses TRBV29-1 and TRBJ2-3, with 9 nucleotides matching TRBD1. Germline V lookup: CDR1 SQVTM, CDR2 ANQGSEA. The V gene end was trimmed by 7 bases and the J gene end by 0 bases; junction bases not matched to a gene: 8. The CDR3 consists of 15 residues. As DNA, the CDR3 is TGCAGCGCAACGACAGGGGGTCATAGCACAGATACGCAGTATTTT. Translation: CSATTGGHSTDTQYF.

This clone was counted between two and nine times. J is TRBJ2-3 and V is TRBV5-1, with 10 bases identical to TRBD2. V dropped 4 bases and J dropped 2; count of bases not matched to a gene: 13. Germline V lookup: CDR1 SGHRS, CDR2 YFSETQ. This CDR3 is built from 18 residues. The CDR3 region is CASSQDMGSGGLTDTQYF. CDR3 in DNA: TGCGCCAGCAGCCAAGATATGGGTAGCGGGGGGCTCACAGATACGCAGTATTTT.

This chain connects TRBV15 to TRBJ1-1; no reliable D call. The CDR3 length is 18 residues. Trimming stripped 1 base from V and 11 bases from J, with 29 bases between. The germline gives CDR1 LNHNV, CDR2 YYDKDF (reference sequence). CDR3 DNA: TGTGCCACCAGCAGAGGTTCCATATTTTCGGTCGCGGACGAACTTGCTTTCTTT. Amino acids: CATSRGSIFSVADELAFF.

The rearrangement uses TRBV23-1 and TRBJ2-1; perhaps TRBD2 as D (7 bases). TRBV23-1 is assigned to the ORF class and has an uncertain function. This CDR3 region has 15 residues. V lost 6 bases to trimming and J lost 7 bases, with 19 bases between them. CDR3 sequence reads: CASSPGRGAWNEQFF. CDR3 DNA sequence: TGCGCCAGCAGCCCGGGGAGGGGGGCATGGAATGAGCAGTTCTTC.

This sequence joins TRBV11-3 and TRBJ1-4; no firm D call. The CDR3 length is 14 residues. V was pared by 2 bases and J by 3 bases, with 7 bases between. Looked up from germline, CDR1 is SGHNT and CDR2 is YENEEA. CDR3 in DNA: TGTGCCAGCAGCTTAACGGGCCCTAATGAAAAACTGTTTTTT. As protein: CASSLTGPNEKLFF. The variable domain in full, with the rest retrieved from reference TRBV11-3 and TRBJ1-4, is EAGVVQSPRYKIIEKKQPVAFWCNPISGHNTLYWYLQNLGQGPELLIRYENEEAVDDSQLPKDRFSAERLKGVDSTLKIQPAELGDSAVYLCASSLTGPNEKLFFGSGTQLSVL.

The genes are TRBV6-7 and TRBJ2-1, with D perhaps being TRBD1 or TRBD2 (5 bases each). TRBV6-7 is noted as an ORF with a role that remains uncertain. With 5 bases removed from V and 4 bases from J, the gap between germline ends came to 15 bases. The CDR3 runs to 15 residues. Written as DNA, the CDR3 is TGTGCCAGCAGTGATGGGACCCTGGGGTACAATGAGCAGTTCTTC. Translation gives CASSDGTLGYNEQFF.

The chain uses TRBV9 and TRBJ1-1; TRBD1 matches 9 bases. CDR3 length equals 18 residues. V lost 2 bases to trimming and J lost 1 base; unmatched junction nucleotides: 12. Germline CDR1 and CDR2: SGDLS and YYNGEE. This CDR3 reads CASSVFDRDRDPNTEAFF. DNA for the CDR3: TGTGCCAGCAGCGTCTTTGACCGGGACAGGGACCCGAACACTGAAGCTTTCTTT.

The rearrangement uses TRBV11-3 and TRBJ2-6; D could derive from TRBD1 or TRBD2 (5 bases each). Germline V lookup: CDR1 SGHNT, CDR2 YENEEA. The germline V and J ends were trimmed by 5 bases and 0 bases, with 17 bases remaining between them. The CDR3 runs 18 residues. The CDR3 region has the DNA TGTGCCAGCAGCCCAGGGCCGGGAACTAGCTCTGGGGCCAACGTCCTGACTTTC. Its protein product is CASSPGPGTSSGANVLTF.

A few counts support this clone. The chain has TRBV11-3 and TRBJ2-1; D possibly corresponds to TRBD1 (6 bases). Germline CDR1 SGHNT, CDR2 YENEEA. V lost 5 bases to trimming and J lost 10 bases, with 18 bases between them. This CDR3 is 14 amino acids long. CDR3: CASSALRGPAEQFF. The CDR3 DNA reads as TGTGCCAGCAGCGCCCTCAGGGGCCCGGCGGAGCAGTTCTTC.

This clone qualifies as medium-sized (0.01 to 0.1%). The chain links TRBV12-2 to TRBJ1-3. TRBV12-2 represents a pseudogene. The length of the CDR3 is 16 residues. CDR3 sequence reads: CASRLGDPRPGNTIYF. The CDR3 DNA reads as TGTGCCTCACGACTGGGGGATCCCCGACCTGGAAACACCATATATTTT.

This sequence joins TRBV18 and TRBJ2-2; either TRBD1 or TRBD2 may supply D (5 bases each). V was cut by 3 bases and J by 6 bases, with 17 bases left in between. This CDR3 contains 16 residues. Germline loops: CDR1 KGHSH, CDR2 LQKENI. In nucleotides, the CDR3 is TGTGCCAGCTCACCCAGGGACCGTTTCGTCCCCGGGGAGCTGTTTTTT. Its translation: CASSPRDRFVPGELFF. The full variable domain, its missing parts supplied by reference TRBV18 and TRBJ2-2, is NAGVMQNPRHLVRRRGQEARLRCSPMKGHSHVYWYRQLPEEGLKFMVYLQKENIIDESGMPKERFSAEFPKEGPSILRIQQVVRGDSAAYFCASSPRDRFVPGELFFGEGSRLTVL.

This clone appeared a few times. The chain combines TRBV4-1 with TRBJ1-6, with D possibly being TRBD1 (5 bases). CDR1 is MGHRA and CDR2 is YSYEKL in the germline V gene. CDR3 length equals 16 residues. V was trimmed by 3 bases and J by 10 bases, leaving 19 bases between them. CDR3 protein: CASSQDTGRAGSPLHF. DNA of the CDR3: TGCGCCAGCAGCCAGGACACTGGACGGGCGGGATCACCCCTCCACTTT.

This clone was counted a few times. CDR3 in DNA: TGTGCCAGCAGTTACTCGATAAACAGGGCCGAGCAGTACTTC. This gives the protein CASSYSINRAEQYF. This chain links TRBV6-8 with TRBJ2-7, with a possible D match to TRBD1 (6 bases). Trimming stripped 0 bases from V and 6 bases from J, with 12 bases between. Germline CDR1 and CDR2: MNHGY and SAAAGT. There are 14 residues in the CDR3.

This clone was found a few times. CDR3 nucleotide sequence: TGTGCCAGCAGCGTAGGTCCGGACAGGGGCTACGAGCAGTACTTC. This encodes CASSVGPDRGYEQYF. The chain uses TRBV9 and TRBJ2-7, with 9 nucleotides matching TRBD1. The junction had 4 bases not matched to a gene; V was cut back by 0 bases and J by 3 bases. Germline V lookup: CDR1 SGDLS, CDR2 YYNGEE. This CDR3 contains 15 residues.

This clone has just one count. This rearrangement joins TRBV30 to TRBJ2-1, with D perhaps TRBD2 (5 bases). CDR1 GTSNPN and CDR2 SVGIG come from the germline V gene (reference sequence). The CDR3 has 13 amino acids. Trimming cost V 3 bases and J 10 bases, with 16 bases left between them. The CDR3 DNA reads TGTGCCTGGAGCTTACGCATGCGAGGGGAGCAGTTCTTC. Translation gives CAWSLRMRGEQFF.

The chain couples TRBV29-1 to TRBJ2-7; D is perhaps TRBD1 (5 bases). The V end lost 6 bases, the J end lost 6 bases, and 15 bases lay between the germline ends. The CDR3 contains 12 residues. The germline CDR1 and CDR2 sequences are SQVTM and ANQGSEA. The CDR3 here is CSVLRVAGEQYF. In DNA, the CDR3 is TGCAGCGTACTCAGGGTTGCCGGCGAGCAGTACTTC.

This rearrangement joins TRBV5-1 to TRBJ1-1; TRBD1 might be the D (6 bases). From germline, CDR1 is SGHRS and CDR2 YFSETQ. Deletions cut 4 bases from V and 2 bases from J, with 12 bases between. CDR3 length: 14 residues. The DNA for the CDR3 is TGCGCCAGCAGCGCGGACAGTTCTAACACTGAAGCTTTCTTT. Its protein product is CASSADSSNTEAFF.

This clone was observed a handful of times. The chain links TRBV7-1 to TRBJ1-4; 9 bases fit TRBD1. TRBV7-1 is flagged as an ORF with uncertain function. This CDR3 contains 13 residues. V was pared by 5 bases and J by 7 bases, with 2 bases of the junction left unmatched. The DNA for the CDR3 is TGTGCCAGCAGCATGGGACAGGGTGAAAAACTGTTTTTT. Protein product: CASSMGQGEKLFF.